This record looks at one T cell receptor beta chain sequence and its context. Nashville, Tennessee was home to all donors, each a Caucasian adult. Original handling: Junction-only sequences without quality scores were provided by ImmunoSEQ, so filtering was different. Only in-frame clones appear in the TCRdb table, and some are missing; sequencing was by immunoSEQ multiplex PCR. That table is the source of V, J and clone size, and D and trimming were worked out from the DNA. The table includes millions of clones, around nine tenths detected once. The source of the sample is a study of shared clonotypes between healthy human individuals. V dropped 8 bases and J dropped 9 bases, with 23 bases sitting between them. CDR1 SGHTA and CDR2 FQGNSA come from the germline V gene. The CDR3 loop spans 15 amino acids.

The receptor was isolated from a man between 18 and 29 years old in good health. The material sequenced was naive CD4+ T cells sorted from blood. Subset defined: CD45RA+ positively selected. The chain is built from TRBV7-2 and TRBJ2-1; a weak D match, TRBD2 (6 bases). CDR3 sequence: CASGPSARRGGEQFF. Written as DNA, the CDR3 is TGTGCCAGCGGTCCTAGCGCCCGACGTGGTGGTGAGCAGTTCTTC. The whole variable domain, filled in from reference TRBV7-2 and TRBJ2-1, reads GAGVSQSPSNKVTEKGKDVELRCDPISGHTALYWYRQSLGQGLEFLIYFQGNSAPDKSGLPSDRFSAERTGGSVSTLTIQRTQQEDSAVYLCASGPSARRGGEQFFGPGTRLTVL.